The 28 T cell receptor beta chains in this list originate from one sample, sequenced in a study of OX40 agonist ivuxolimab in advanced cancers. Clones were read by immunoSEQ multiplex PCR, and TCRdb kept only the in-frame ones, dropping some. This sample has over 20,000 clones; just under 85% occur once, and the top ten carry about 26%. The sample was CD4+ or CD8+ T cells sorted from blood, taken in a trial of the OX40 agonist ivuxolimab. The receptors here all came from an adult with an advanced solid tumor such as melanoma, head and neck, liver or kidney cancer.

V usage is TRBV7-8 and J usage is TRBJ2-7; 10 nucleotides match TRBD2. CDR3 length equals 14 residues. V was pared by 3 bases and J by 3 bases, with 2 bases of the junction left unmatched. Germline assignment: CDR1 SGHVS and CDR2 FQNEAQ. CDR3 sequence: CASSLPSGSYEQYF. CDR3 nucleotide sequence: TGTGCCAGCAGCTTGCCTAGCGGGAGCTACGAGCAGTACTTC.

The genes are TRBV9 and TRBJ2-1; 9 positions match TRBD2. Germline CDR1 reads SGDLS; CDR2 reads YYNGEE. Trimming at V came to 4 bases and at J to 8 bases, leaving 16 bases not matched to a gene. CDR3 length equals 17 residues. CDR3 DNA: TGTGCCAGCAGCCCCCCTAGCAGCGGGGGGCGGTGGGATGAGCAGTTCTTC. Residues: CASSPPSSGGRWDEQFF.

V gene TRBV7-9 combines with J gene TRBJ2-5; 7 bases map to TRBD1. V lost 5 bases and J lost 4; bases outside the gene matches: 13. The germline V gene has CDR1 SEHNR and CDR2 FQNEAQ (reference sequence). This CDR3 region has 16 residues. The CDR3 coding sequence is TGTGCCAGCAGCCCACTCGGGCAGGGGGATTTAGAGACCCAGTACTTC. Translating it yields CASSPLGQGDLETQYF.

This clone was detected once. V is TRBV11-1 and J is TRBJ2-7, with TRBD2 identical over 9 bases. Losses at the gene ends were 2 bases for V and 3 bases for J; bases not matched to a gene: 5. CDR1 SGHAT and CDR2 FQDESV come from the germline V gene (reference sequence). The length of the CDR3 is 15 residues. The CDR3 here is CASSLSAAGGYEQYF. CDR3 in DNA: TGTGCCAGCAGCTTATCGGCAGCGGGGGGCTACGAGCAGTACTTC.

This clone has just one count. DNA of the CDR3: TGTGCCAGCAGTCGAAAAGCCGGGGGTCACGGGACGCAGTATTTT. It codes for CASSRKAGGHGTQYF. The chain employs TRBV27 and TRBJ2-3, with a possible D match to TRBD2 (6 bases). Germline CDR1 MNHEY, CDR2 SMNVEV (reference sequence). With 5 bases removed from V and 9 bases from J, the gap between germline ends came to 21 bases. The CDR3 length is 15 residues.

For the CDR3, the DNA is TGTGCCAGCAGGGGACAGGTAGAAGCTTTCTTT. The encoded protein is CASRGQVEAFF. This chain links TRBV6-1 with TRBJ1-1, with 8 nucleotides matching TRBD1. V trimming: 6 bases; J trimming: 8 bases; junction bases outside the gene matches: 2. This CDR3 contains 11 residues. Germline-derived CDR1 and CDR2 are MNHNS and SASEGT.

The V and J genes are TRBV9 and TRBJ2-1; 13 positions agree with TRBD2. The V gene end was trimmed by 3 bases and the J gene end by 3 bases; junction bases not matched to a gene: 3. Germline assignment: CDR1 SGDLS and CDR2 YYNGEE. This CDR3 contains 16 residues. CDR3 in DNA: TGTGCCAGCAGCGCTGGGACTAGCGGGATCTACAATGAGCAGTTCTTC. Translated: CASSAGTSGIYNEQFF.

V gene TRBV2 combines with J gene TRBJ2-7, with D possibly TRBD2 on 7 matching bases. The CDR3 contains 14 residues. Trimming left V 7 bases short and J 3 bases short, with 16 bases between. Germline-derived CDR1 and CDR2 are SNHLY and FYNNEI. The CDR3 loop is CASTPGGGRYEQYF. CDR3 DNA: TGTGCCAGCACCCCTGGCGGGGGCCGCTACGAGCAGTACTTC.

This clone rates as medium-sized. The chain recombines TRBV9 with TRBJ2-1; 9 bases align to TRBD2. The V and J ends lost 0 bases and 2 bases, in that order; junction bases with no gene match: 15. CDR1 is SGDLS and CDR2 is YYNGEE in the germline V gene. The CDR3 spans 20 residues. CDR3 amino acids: CASSVAMDSGGIGPYNEQFF. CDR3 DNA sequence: TGTGCCAGCAGCGTAGCTATGGATAGCGGGGGCATAGGTCCCTACAATGAGCAGTTCTTC. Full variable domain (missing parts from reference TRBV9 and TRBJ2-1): DSGVTQTPKHLITATGQRVTLRCSPRSGDLSVYWYQQSLDQGLQFLIQYYNGEERAKGNILERFSAQQFPDLHSELNLSSLELGDSALYFCASSVAMDSGGIGPYNEQFFGPGTRLTVL.

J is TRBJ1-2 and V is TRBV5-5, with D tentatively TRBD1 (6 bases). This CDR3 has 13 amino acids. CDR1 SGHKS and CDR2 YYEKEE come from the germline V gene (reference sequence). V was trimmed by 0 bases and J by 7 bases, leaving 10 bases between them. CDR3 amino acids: CASSLGGAAGYTF. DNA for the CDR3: TGTGCCAGCAGCTTGGGGGGGGCGGCTGGCTACACCTTC. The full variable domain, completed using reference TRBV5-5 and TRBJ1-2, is DAGVTQSPTHLIKTRGQQVTLRCSPISGHKSVSWYQQVLGQGPQFIFQYYEKEERGRGNFPDRFSARQFPNYSSELNVNALLLGDSALYLCASSLGGAAGYTFGSGTRLTVV.

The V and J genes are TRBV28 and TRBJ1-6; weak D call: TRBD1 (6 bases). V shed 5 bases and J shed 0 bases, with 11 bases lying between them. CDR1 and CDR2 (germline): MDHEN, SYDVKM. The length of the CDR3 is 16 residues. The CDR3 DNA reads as TGTGCCAGCAGTGGGACAATTGACTCCTATAATTCACCCCTCCACTTT. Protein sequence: CASSGTIDSYNSPLHF.

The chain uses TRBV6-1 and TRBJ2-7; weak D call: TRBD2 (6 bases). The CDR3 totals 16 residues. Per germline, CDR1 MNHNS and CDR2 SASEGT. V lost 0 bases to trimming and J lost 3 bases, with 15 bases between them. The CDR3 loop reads CASSEARAGAFYEQYF. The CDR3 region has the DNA TGTGCCAGCAGTGAAGCCCGAGCGGGTGCTTTCTACGAGCAGTACTTC.

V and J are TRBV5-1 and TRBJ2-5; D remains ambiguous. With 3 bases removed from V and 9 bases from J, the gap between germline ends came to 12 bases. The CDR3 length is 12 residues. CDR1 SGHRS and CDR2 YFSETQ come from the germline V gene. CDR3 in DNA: TGCGCCAGCAGCTCAGATTACAAGGCCCAGTACTTC. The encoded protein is CASSSDYKAQYF.

CDR3 in amino acids: CASSETFSYEQYF. DNA for the CDR3: TGCGCCAGCAGTGAGACGTTCTCCTACGAGCAGTACTTC. The chain employs TRBV10-2 and TRBJ2-7; D not resolved. V was clipped by 2 bases and J by 0 bases, with 5 bases between them. The CDR3 covers 13 residues. The germline CDR1 and CDR2 sequences are WSHSY and SAAADI.

CDR3 sequence (DNA): TGTGCCAGCCAACACTGGCAGGGGGATTGGTATGGCTACACCTTC. Translation gives CASQHWQGDWYGYTF. The chain recombines TRBV19 with TRBJ1-2, with 7 bases aligning to TRBD1. Looked up from germline, CDR1 is LNHDA and CDR2 is SQIVND (reference sequence). The trim removed 9 bases at V and 5 bases at J, leaving 15 bases unmatched. This CDR3 spans 15 amino acids.

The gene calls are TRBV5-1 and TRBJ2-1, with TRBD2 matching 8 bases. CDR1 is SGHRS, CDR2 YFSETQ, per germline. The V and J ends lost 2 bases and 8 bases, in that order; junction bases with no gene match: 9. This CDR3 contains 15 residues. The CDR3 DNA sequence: TGCGCCAGCAGCTTCCCCGGGACTAGTACTGATGAGCAGTTCTTC. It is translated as CASSFPGTSTDEQFF. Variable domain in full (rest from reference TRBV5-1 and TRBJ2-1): KAGVTQTPRYLIKTRGQQVTLSCSPISGHRSVSWYQQTPGQGLQFLFEYFSETQRNKGNFPGRFSGRQFSNSRSEMNVSTLELGDSALYLCASSFPGTSTDEQFFGPGTRLTVL.

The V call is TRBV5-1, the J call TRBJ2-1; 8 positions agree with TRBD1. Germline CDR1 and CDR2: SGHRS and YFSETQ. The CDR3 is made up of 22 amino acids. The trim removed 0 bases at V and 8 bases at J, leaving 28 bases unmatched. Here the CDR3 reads CASSLADRVGSYTPLQSDEQFF. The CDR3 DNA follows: TGCGCCAGCAGCTTGGCGGACAGGGTGGGTTCTTATACCCCTTTACAATCGGATGAGCAGTTCTTC.

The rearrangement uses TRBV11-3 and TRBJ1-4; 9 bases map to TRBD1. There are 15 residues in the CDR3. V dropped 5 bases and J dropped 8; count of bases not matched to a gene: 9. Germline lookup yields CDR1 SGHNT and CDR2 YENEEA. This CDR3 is CASSPPTGGIEKLFF. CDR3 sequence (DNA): TGTGCCAGCAGCCCACCGACAGGGGGGATCGAAAAACTGTTTTTT. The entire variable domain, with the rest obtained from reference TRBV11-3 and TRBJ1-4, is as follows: EAGVVQSPRYKIIEKKQPVAFWCNPISGHNTLYWYLQNLGQGPELLIRYENEEAVDDSQLPKDRFSAERLKGVDSTLKIQPAELGDSAVYLCASSPPTGGIEKLFFGSGTQLSVL.

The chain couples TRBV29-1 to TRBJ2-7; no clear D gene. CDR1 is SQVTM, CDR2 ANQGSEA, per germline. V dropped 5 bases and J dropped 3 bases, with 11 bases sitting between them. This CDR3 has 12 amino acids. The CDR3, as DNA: TGCAGCGTTAATCATGAGAACTACGAGCAGTACTTC. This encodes CSVNHENYEQYF.

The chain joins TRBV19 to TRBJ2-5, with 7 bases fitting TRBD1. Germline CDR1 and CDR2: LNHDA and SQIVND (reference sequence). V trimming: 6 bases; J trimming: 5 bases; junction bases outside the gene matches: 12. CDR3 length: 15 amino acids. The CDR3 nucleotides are TGTGCCAGTAGACCCCTCGAGGGGGCGCTTGAGACCCAGTACTTC. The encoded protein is CASRPLEGALETQYF.

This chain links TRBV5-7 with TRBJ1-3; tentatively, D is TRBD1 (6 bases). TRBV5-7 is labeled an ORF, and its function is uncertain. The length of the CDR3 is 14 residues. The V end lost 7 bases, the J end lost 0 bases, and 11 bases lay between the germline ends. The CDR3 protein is CASRQASSGNTIYF. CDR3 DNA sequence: TGTGCCAGCCGACAGGCTAGCTCTGGAAACACCATATATTTT.

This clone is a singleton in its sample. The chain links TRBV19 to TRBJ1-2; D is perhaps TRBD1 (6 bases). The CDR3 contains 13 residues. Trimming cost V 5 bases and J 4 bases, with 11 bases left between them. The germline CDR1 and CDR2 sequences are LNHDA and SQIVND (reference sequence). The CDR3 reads CASSFGTRYGYTF. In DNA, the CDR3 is TGTGCCAGTAGTTTCGGGACACGCTATGGCTACACCTTC.

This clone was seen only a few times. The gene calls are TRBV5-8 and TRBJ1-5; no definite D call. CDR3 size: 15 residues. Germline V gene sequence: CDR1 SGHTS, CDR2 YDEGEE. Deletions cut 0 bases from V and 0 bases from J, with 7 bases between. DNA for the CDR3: TGTGCCAGCAGCTTGGCAGGATATAGCAATCAGCCCCAGCATTTT. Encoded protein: CASSLAGYSNQPQHF. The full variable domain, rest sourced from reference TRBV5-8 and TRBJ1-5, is EAGVTQSPTHLIKTRGQQATLRCSPISGHTSVYWYQQALGLGLQFLLWYDEGEERNRGNFPPRFSGRQFPNYSSELNVNALELEDSALYLCASSLAGYSNQPQHFGDGTRLSIL.

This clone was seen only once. The CDR3 DNA reads as TGTGCCAGTAGTATAGGAGGCAGGGGGCCCGATGAGCAGTACTTC. Amino acids: CASSIGGRGPDEQYF. This rearrangement joins TRBV19 to TRBJ2-7; 8 bases are shared with TRBD1. CDR1 LNHDA and CDR2 SQIVND come from the germline V gene (reference sequence). J was trimmed by 7 bases and V by 1 base; bases with no gene match: 9. The CDR3 loop spans 15 amino acids.

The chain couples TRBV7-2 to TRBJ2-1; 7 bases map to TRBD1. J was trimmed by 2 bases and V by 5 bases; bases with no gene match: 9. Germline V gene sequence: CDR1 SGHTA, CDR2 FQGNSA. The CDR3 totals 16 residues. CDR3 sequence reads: CASSDVGTATYNEQFF. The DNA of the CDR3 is TGTGCCAGCAGCGATGTCGGGACAGCCACCTACAATGAGCAGTTCTTC. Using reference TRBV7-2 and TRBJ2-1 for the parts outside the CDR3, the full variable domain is GAGVSQSPSNKVTEKGKDVELRCDPISGHTALYWYRQSLGQGLEFLIYFQGNSAPDKSGLPSDRFSAERTGGSVSTLTIQRTQQEDSAVYLCASSDVGTATYNEQFFGPGTRLTVL.

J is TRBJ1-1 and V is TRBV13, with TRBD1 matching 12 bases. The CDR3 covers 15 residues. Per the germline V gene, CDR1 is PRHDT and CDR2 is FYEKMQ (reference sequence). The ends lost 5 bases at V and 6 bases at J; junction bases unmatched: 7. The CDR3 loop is CASSGGTGGSAEAFF. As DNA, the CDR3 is TGTGCCAGCAGCGGCGGGACAGGGGGCTCCGCTGAAGCTTTCTTT.

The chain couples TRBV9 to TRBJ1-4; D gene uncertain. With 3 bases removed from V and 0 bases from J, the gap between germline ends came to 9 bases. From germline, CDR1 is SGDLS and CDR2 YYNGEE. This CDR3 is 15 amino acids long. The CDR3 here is CASSEGSATNEKLFF. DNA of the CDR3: TGTGCCAGCAGCGAAGGTTCTGCAACTAATGAAAAACTGTTTTTT.

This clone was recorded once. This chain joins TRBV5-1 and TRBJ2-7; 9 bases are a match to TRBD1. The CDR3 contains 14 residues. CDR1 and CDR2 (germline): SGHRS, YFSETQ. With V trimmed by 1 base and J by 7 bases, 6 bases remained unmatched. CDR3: CASSLRDRALEQYF. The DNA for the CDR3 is TGCGCCAGCAGCTTGCGGGACAGGGCTTTAGAGCAGTACTTC.